The 19 T cell receptor beta chains below all came from one sample that was sequenced in a study of shared clonotypes between healthy human individuals. Data came from immunoSEQ multiplex PCR; TCRdb stores just in-frame clones and leaves some out. The profile shows some 1,600,000 clones, roughly 98% of them singletons. Sequenced input: naive CD4+ T cells sorted from blood. Subset in this sample: CD45RA+ positively selected. The receptors were sampled from a man between 25 and 39 years old in good health.

This clone was seen only once. V gene TRBV5-1 combines with J gene TRBJ2-1; D might be TRBD1 or TRBD2, each matching 5 bases. CDR3 length: 15 residues. The V gene lost 0 bases and the J gene lost 7 bases, with 14 bases spanning the gap. The germline gives CDR1 SGHRS, CDR2 YFSETQ. CDR3 in amino acids: CASSLGSGTLNEQFF. In nucleotides, the CDR3 is TGCGCCAGCAGCTTGGGCTCCGGGACCCTTAATGAGCAGTTCTTC.

The rearrangement links TRBV7-6 to TRBJ1-2, with TRBD1 identical over 7 bases. Unmatched junction bases numbered 8, after V lost 5 bases and J lost 2 bases. The CDR3 contains 15 residues. CDR1 is SGHVS and CDR2 is FNYEAQ in the germline V gene. The CDR3 protein is CASSPMGQINYGYTF. CDR3 sequence (DNA): TGTGCCAGCAGCCCAATGGGACAGATAAACTATGGCTACACCTTC.

V is TRBV5-1 and J is TRBJ2-5; D might be TRBD1 (5 bases). The CDR3 is 14 residues long. CDR1 and CDR2 from the germline V gene are SGHRS and YFSETQ. Trimming pared 4 bases from V and 7 bases from J, leaving 17 bases between. This CDR3 is CASSTRQITSTQYF. In DNA, the CDR3 is TGCGCCAGCAGCACGAGACAGATTACCTCGACCCAGTACTTC.

J is TRBJ2-6 and V is TRBV5-1; D unclear. CDR3 length equals 16 residues. With 5 bases removed from V and 0 bases from J, the gap between germline ends came to 12 bases. Germline V gene data show CDR1 as SGHRS and CDR2 as YFSETQ. CDR3 nucleotides: TGCGCCAGCAGTATCCCAAGTGGCTCTGGGGCCAACGTCCTGACTTTC. It encodes CASSIPSGSGANVLTF.

This chain links TRBV7-3 with TRBJ2-3, with D tentatively TRBD2 (6 bases). From germline, CDR1 is SGHTA and CDR2 FQGTGA. The V and J ends lost 1 base and 3 bases respectively, with 14 bases between them. There are 16 residues in the CDR3. The CDR3 sequence: CASSLSRLGGTDTQYF. DNA for the CDR3: TGTGCCAGCAGCTTAAGTCGCCTAGGAGGGACAGATACGCAGTATTTT.

This clone came up once. The chain combines TRBV7-2 with TRBJ2-2, with a weak D call TRBD1 (6 bases). Trimming took off 2 bases at V and 4 bases at J, with 11 bases between the two ends. Germline CDR1 SGHTA, CDR2 FQGNSA. This CDR3 comprises 15 residues. For the CDR3, the DNA is TGTGCCAGCAGCTTAAAAGGGACAACCACCGGGGAGCTGTTTTTT. The encoded protein is CASSLKGTTTGELFF. Full variable domain (rest looked up from reference TRBV7-2 and TRBJ2-2): GAGVSQSPSNKVTEKGKDVELRCDPISGHTALYWYRQSLGQGLEFLIYFQGNSAPDKSGLPSDRFSAERTGGSVSTLTIQRTQQEDSAVYLCASSLKGTTTGELFFGEGSRLTVL.

The chain uses TRBV5-3 and TRBJ1-4; no definite D call. TRBV5-3 is annotated as an ORF whose role is uncertain. V was clipped by 5 bases and J by 4 bases, with 6 bases between them. The CDR3 covers 12 residues. In nucleotides, the CDR3 is TGTGCCAGAAGACGGAGTAATGAAAAACTGTTTTTT. It translates to CARRRSNEKLFF.

About this clone: The sample contains more than one DNA sequence encoding this CDR3. This chain joins TRBV5-1 and TRBJ1-4; TRBD1 agrees at 7 bases. V gave up 0 bases and J gave up 8 bases; unmatched junction bases: 1. The CDR3 length is 13 residues. CDR1 is SGHRS, CDR2 YFSETQ, per germline. The CDR3, as DNA: TGCGCCAGCAGCTTGGTAGGGGGCGAAAAACTGTTTTTT. This gives the protein CASSLVGGEKLFF. Complete variable domain (other parts from reference TRBV5-1 and TRBJ1-4): KAGVTQTPRYLIKTRGQQVTLSCSPISGHRSVSWYQQTPGQGLQFLFEYFSETQRNKGNFPGRFSGRQFSNSRSEMNVSTLELGDSALYLCASSLVGGEKLFFGSGTQLSVL.

The J gene is TRBJ1-5, the V gene TRBV11-2, with 7 bases aligning to TRBD1. The CDR3 is made up of 14 amino acids. Germline V gene sequence: CDR1 SGHAT, CDR2 FQNNGV. With V trimmed by 5 bases and J by 4 bases, 5 bases remained unmatched. CDR3 nucleotides: TGTGCCAGCAGCGACAGGGACGGGAATCAGCCCCAGCATTTT. Its protein is CASSDRDGNQPQHF.

The V gene is TRBV9, the J gene TRBJ1-5; TRBD1 matches 7 bases. The V gene's germline CDR1 is SGDLS and CDR2 YYNGEE. The CDR3 is 15 residues long. Unmatched junction bases numbered 7, after V lost 0 bases and J lost 7 bases. The CDR3 coding sequence is TGTGCCAGCAGCGTAGCCGGACAGGCGTACCAGCCCCAGCATTTT. Its protein is CASSVAGQAYQPQHF.

The chain uses TRBV10-1 and TRBJ2-1; 7 positions match TRBD2. J was trimmed by 2 bases and V by 4 bases; bases with no gene match: 2. The CDR3 has 14 residues. CDR1 is WNHNN and CDR2 is SYGVQD in the germline V gene (reference sequence). As DNA, the CDR3 is TGCGCCAGCAGTGTCAGCGGGACCTACAATGAGCAGTTCTTC. As protein: CASSVSGTYNEQFF.

The count of this clone is one. The sample contains more than one DNA sequence encoding this CDR3. CDR3: CASRGTGNNQPQHF. DNA of the CDR3: TGTGCCAGCAGGGGGACAGGCAACAATCAGCCCCAGCATTTT. V gene TRBV2 combines with J gene TRBJ1-5; 8 bases map to TRBD1. The CDR3 is 14 residues long. J was trimmed by 3 bases and V by 6 bases; bases with no gene match: 4. Germline V gives CDR1 SNHLY, CDR2 FYNNEI.

The chain joins TRBV7-9 to TRBJ2-7; 9 positions match TRBD1. V lost 5 bases to trimming and J lost 0 bases; unmatched junction nucleotides: 5. The CDR3 loop spans 15 amino acids. Per germline, CDR1 SEHNR and CDR2 FQNEAQ (reference sequence). The CDR3 DNA follows: TGTGCCAGCAGCAAAACAGGGGGCTACTCCTACGAGCAGTACTTC. Amino acid sequence: CASSKTGGYSYEQYF.

This clone has a single count. The J gene is TRBJ1-5, the V gene TRBV6-1, with D possibly being TRBD1 (5 bases). Per the germline V gene, CDR1 is MNHNS and CDR2 is SASEGT. Trimming pared 8 bases from V and 4 bases from J, leaving 18 bases between. The CDR3 extends over 15 amino acids. CDR3 sequence (DNA): TGTGCCAGCGCTGTACAGGCAGTATTAAATCAGCCCCAGCATTTT. Residues: CASAVQAVLNQPQHF.

V usage is TRBV11-2 and J usage is TRBJ1-1; tentative D call: TRBD1 (6 bases). Per germline, CDR1 SGHAT and CDR2 FQNNGV. The germline V and J ends were trimmed by 3 bases and 9 bases, with 14 bases remaining between them. The CDR3 contains 13 residues. CDR3 DNA sequence: TGTGCCAGCAGCTTCCGCCGGGACAACAAAGCTTTCTTT. Amino acid sequence: CASSFRRDNKAFF.

This chain connects TRBV6-5 to TRBJ1-2, with no clear D. Germline V gene data show CDR1 as MNHEY and CDR2 as SVGAGI. Deletions cut 5 bases from V and 4 bases from J, with 11 bases between. The CDR3 is 13 residues long. The CDR3: CASSRRKTYGYTF. The CDR3 DNA is TGTGCCAGCAGTCGTAGAAAGACCTATGGCTACACCTTC.

The chain is built from TRBV7-2 and TRBJ1-3; maybe TRBD1 (6 bases). Germline CDR1 SGHTA, CDR2 FQGNSA. Trimming removed 5 bases at V and 2 bases at J, with 10 bases between. This CDR3 comprises 14 residues. CDR3 residues: CASSRGGTGNTIYF. The CDR3 DNA is TGTGCCAGCAGCCGAGGGGGGACTGGAAACACCATATATTTT.

The chain is built from TRBV9 and TRBJ2-2, with D possibly matching TRBD2 (6 bases). V was pared by 4 bases and J by 2 bases, with 12 bases between. The CDR3 covers 15 residues. Germline V lookup: CDR1 SGDLS, CDR2 YYNGEE. Here the CDR3 DNA reads TGTGCCAGCAGCATCCGAGGGACTAACACCGGGGAGCTGTTTTTT. This codes for CASSIRGTNTGELFF.

In the case of this clone: Other nucleotide sequences in the sample specify the same CDR3. The J gene is TRBJ2-7, the V gene TRBV19, with D perhaps TRBD2 (5 bases). This CDR3 is built from 12 residues. Trimming stripped 3 bases from V and 3 bases from J, with 6 bases between. Germline CDR1 and CDR2: LNHDA and SQIVND (reference sequence). The CDR3 DNA reads TGTGCCAGTAGTATCGGAGGCTACGAGCAGTACTTC. Protein sequence: CASSIGGYEQYF.